A selection of T cell receptor beta chains follows, all from one sample in a study of identical twins. TCRdb ran MiXCR on the 5' RACE reads and lists one entry per CDR3 protein. This table has around 370,000 distinct CDR3 sequences, 9% to 10% appearing once. The specimen was naive T cells sorted from blood. The receptors were gathered from a woman aged 45-65 years in good health. The CDR3 runs from the conserved cysteine through the conserved F or W. D genes are given only for firm matches. Expanded clones get a size class; other rows say once, few or many, or leave the size out.

-	TRBD2	TRBV19	TRBJ2-1	CASNQAGGLEQFF	TGTGCCAGTAATCAAGCGGGAGGGTTAGAGCAGTTCTTC
many	TRBD1	TRBV12-3/TRBV12-4	TRBJ1-5	CASSPGQLLNQPQHF	TGTGCCAGCAGTCCGGGACAGCTACTCAATCAGCCCCAGCATTTT
many	TRBD2	TRBV6-6	TRBJ2-1	CASSYPGLAGVEQFF	TGTGCCAGCAGTTACCCGGGACTAGCGGGAGTTGAGCAGTTCTTC
many	-	TRBV5-1	TRBJ2-2	CASSSERHTGELFF	TGCGCCAGCAGCTCTGAGCGGCACACCGGGGAGCTGTTTTTT
many	TRBD2	TRBV11-2	TRBJ2-3	CASSLGGTSGNTDTQYF	TGTGCCAGCAGCTTAGGGGGGACTAGCGGGAACACAGATACGCAGTATTTT
few	TRBD2	TRBV10-1	TRBJ2-2	CAIPSPSTREDTGELFF	TGCGCCATCCCTTCCCCTTCAACGCGGGAGGATACCGGGGAGCTGTTTTTT
-	-	TRBV12-3/TRBV12-4	TRBJ1-3	CASTEDRFPGNTIYF	TGTGCCAGCACCGAAGACAGGTTTCCTGGAAACACCATATATTTT
few	TRBD1	TRBV27	TRBJ1-2	CASSPLQGALNYGYTF	TGTGCCAGCAGTCCGCTCCAGGGGGCGCTGAACTATGGCTACACCTTC
-	TRBD2	TRBV9	TRBJ2-1	CASSVRLAGGGRDEQFF	TGTGCCAGCAGCGTGAGATTAGCGGGAGGGGGGCGCGATGAGCAGTTCTTC
many	-	TRBV10-3	TRBJ2-1	CAISELNEQFF	TGTGCCATCAGTGAGTTAAATGAGCAGTTCTTC
few	TRBD1	TRBV3-1	TRBJ2-7	CASSRTGNSEQYF	TGTGCCAGCAGCCGGACAGGTAACTCCGAGCAGTACTTC
many	-	TRBV20-1	TRBJ2-3	CSARDLYLSLDTQYF	TGCAGTGCTAGAGATCTTTACCTCAGCTTGGATACGCAGTATTTT
-	-	TRBV12-3/TRBV12-4	TRBJ2-1	CASSSWREAKINEQFF	TGTGCCAGCAGTTCCTGGAGGGAGGCCAAAATCAATGAGCAGTTCTTC
-	TRBD1	TRBV10-3	TRBJ2-1	CAISESIRQGYNEQFF	TGTGCCATCAGTGAGTCGATCCGACAGGGGTACAATGAGCAGTTCTTC
-	TRBD1	TRBV4-2	TRBJ2-3	CASSRGQSTDTQYF	TGTGCCAGCAGCCGGGGACAGTCCACAGATACGCAGTATTTT
many	-	TRBV12-3/TRBV12-4	TRBJ2-2	CASRKLAGELFF	TGTGCCAGCAGAAAACTAGCCGGGGAGCTGTTTTTT